Listed here is a single T cell receptor (beta chain). This specimen belongs to a study of blood T cell repertoires in COVID-19. This table comes from immunoSEQ multiplex PCR, and its TCRdb copy is limited to in-frame clones, with some not included. The table includes about 300,000 clones, around 85% detected once. Individuals aged about 18 to 100 years were recruited from 24 US areas. Recovered Cohort 3 donors showed two negative PCRs, clearance, or symptom resolution. Sequencing was carried out using PBMCs or T cells enriched from blood (not recorded which). This receptor was taken from a woman between 45 and 60 years old who had recovered from COVID-19.

Here the CDR3 DNA reads TGTGCCAGCAGTCTCACAGGGACTATGAGGACTGAAGCTTTCTTT. It translates to CASSLTGTMRTEAFF. The rearrangement uses TRBV28 and TRBJ1-1; D possibly corresponds to TRBD1 (6 bases). Germline V gene data show CDR1 as MDHEN and CDR2 as SYDVKM. CDR3 length: 15 amino acids. The germline V and J ends were trimmed by 5 bases and 5 bases, with 18 bases remaining between them.